The rows below give T cell receptor beta chains drawn from one sample of a study of identical twins. TCRdb reprocessed the 5' RACE reads with MiXCR, giving one entry per CDR3 protein. This sample has roughly 490,000 distinct CDR3 sequences; roughly an eighth occur once, and the top ten carry approximately 0.98%. These sequences were also reported in another study, on yellow fever vaccine responses in identical twins.

Sequencing used CD4+ T cells sorted from blood. The receptors originated from a young woman in good health. The CDR3 runs from the conserved cysteine through the conserved F or W. D genes are given only for firm matches. Clone size, where shown, is once, few, many, or a class for clones that have expanded.

v_call	clone_size	j_call	d_call	cdr3_aa	cdr3_nt
TRBV6-2/TRBV6-3	.	TRBJ1-1	.	CASSSYFARVNTEAFF	TGTGCCAGCAGTTCCTATTTTGCGAGGGTGAACACTGAAGCTTTCTTT
TRBV12-3/TRBV12-4	.	TRBJ1-3	.	CASSRQATLGAIYF	TGTGCCAGCAGTCGACAGGCTACACTTGGGGCCATATATTTT
TRBV6-5	.	TRBJ2-6	TRBD1	CASSYFGQGSLSGANVLTF	TGTGCCAGCAGTTACTTTGGACAGGGATCACTCTCTGGGGCCAACGTCCTGACTTTC
TRBV27	few	TRBJ2-1	TRBD2	CASSFWASGLNEQFF	TGTGCCAGCAGTTTTTGGGCTAGCGGGCTTAATGAGCAGTTCTTC
TRBV19	few	TRBJ2-3	.	CASSSLRESTDTQYF	TGTGCCAGTAGTAGCCTCCGGGAAAGCACAGATACGCAGTATTTT
TRBV6-5	.	TRBJ2-5	.	CASSYTGWETQYF	TGTGCCAGCAGTTACACAGGGTGGGAGACCCAGTACTTC
TRBV5-8	.	TRBJ2-3	TRBD1	CAGFPGQGRDTQYF	TGTGCCGGTTTCCCGGGACAGGGTCGAGATACGCAGTATTTT
TRBV20-1	many	TRBJ2-7	.	CSANEGVVYEQYF	TGCAGTGCTAACGAGGGGGTTGTCTACGAGCAGTACTTC
TRBV6-2/TRBV6-3	few	TRBJ2-7	TRBD2	CASSKRESEYEQYF	TGTGCCAGCAGCAAGCGGGAGTCGGAATACGAGCAGTACTTC
TRBV19	few	TRBJ2-3	.	CASSPPRPTDTQYF	TGTGCCAGTAGTCCCCCCAGGCCCACAGATACGCAGTATTTT
TRBV28	few	TRBJ2-1	.	CASRNPGYYNEQFF	TGTGCCAGCAGAAATCCAGGGTATTACAATGAGCAGTTCTTC
TRBV12-3/TRBV12-4	many	TRBJ1-5	.	CASSLAGKGQPQHF	TGTGCCAGCAGTTTAGCGGGAAAGGGTCAGCCCCAGCATTTT
TRBV25-1	.	TRBJ2-7	TRBD2	CASSTGGPYEQYF	TGTGCCAGCAGTACGGGGGGACCCTACGAGCAGTACTTC
TRBV7-7	many	TRBJ2-3	.	CASSLGLSADTQYF	TGTGCTAGCAGCTTAGGGTTGAGCGCAGATACGCAGTATTTT
TRBV2	.	TRBJ2-3	.	CASKRDWSTDTQYF	TGTGCCAGCAAGAGGGACTGGAGCACAGATACGCAGTATTTT
TRBV5-4	.	TRBJ2-3	TRBD2	CASSKRSGRASTDTQYF	TGTGCCAGCAGCAAACGGAGCGGGAGGGCTTCGACAGATACGCAGTATTTT
TRBV6-5	.	TRBJ2-3	.	CASSYSTGTDTQYF	TGTGCCAGCAGTTACTCCACGGGGACAGATACGCAGTATTTT
TRBV9	.	TRBJ1-6	.	CASSPVAYNSPLHF	TGTGCCAGCAGCCCCGTGGCCTATAATTCACCCCTCCACTTT
TRBV29-1	.	TRBJ2-7	TRBD1	CSASPGQGGNEQYF	TGCAGCGCCAGTCCGGGACAGGGGGGCAACGAGCAGTACTTC
TRBV12-3/TRBV12-4	few	TRBJ1-2	TRBD1	CASRTQLGTDKIYGYTF	TGTGCCAGCAGGACGCAATTAGGGACAGACAAAATCTATGGCTACACCTTC
TRBV12-3/TRBV12-4	.	TRBJ2-1	.	CASVVWGSSYNEQFF	TGTGCCAGCGTTGTTTGGGGGAGCTCCTACAATGAGCAGTTCTTC
TRBV29-1	many	TRBJ2-3	TRBD2	CSVVTGTSAADTQYF	TGCAGCGTTGTTACCGGGACTAGCGCGGCAGATACGCAGTATTTT
TRBV12-3/TRBV12-4	few	TRBJ1-2	.	CASSDSSQAIYGYTF	TGTGCCAGCAGTGACAGCTCCCAGGCGATCTATGGCTACACCTTC
TRBV6-1	few	TRBJ2-2	TRBD2	CASSTGLGINTGELFF	TGTGCCAGCAGTACGGGACTAGGGATAAACACCGGGGAGCTGTTTTTT
TRBV10-2	few	TRBJ1-1	.	CASSRESGEAFF	TGCGCCAGCAGCCGGGAGTCAGGGGAAGCCTTCTTT
TRBV5-1	.	TRBJ2-3	TRBD2	CASSNGLADTQYF	TGCGCCAGCAGCAACGGACTAGCAGATACGCAGTATTTT